A selection of T cell receptor beta chains follows, all from one sample in a study of cytomegalovirus exposure and HLA in healthy donors. The table came from immunoSEQ multiplex PCR; TCRdb's copy has only in-frame clones and leaves some out. The table shows roughly 88,000 clones, with less than 70% occurring only once. Sequenced sample: PBMCs. These receptors were collected from a man aged 50 to 60 in good health and CMV-seronegative. CDR3s include the opening cysteine and the closing phenylalanine or tryptophan. A D gene is named only where the DNA matches it firmly. The size field is filled for only some rows; it gives once, few, many or a size class.

v_call,j_call,d_call,clone_size,cdr3_aa,cdr3_nt
TRBV5-6,TRBJ1-2,TRBD1,NA,CASSWDRSNYGYTF,TGTGCCAGCAGCTGGGACAGGTCTAACTATGGCTACACCTTC
TRBV13,TRBJ2-1,TRBD1,NA,CASSLTGQGNEQFF,TGTGCCAGCAGCTTAACGGGACAGGGGAATGAGCAGTTCTTC
TRBV11-2,TRBJ1-1,TRBD1,NA,CASSPGTAEAFF,TGTGCCAGCAGCCCCGGGACAGCTGAAGCTTTCTTT
TRBV10-3,TRBJ2-5,NA,NA,CAIREAGRETQYF,TGTGCCATCAGGGAGGCGGGTCGAGAGACCCAGTACTTC
TRBV13,TRBJ2-3,TRBD2,NA,CASSNKVFSGGPPTDTQYF,TGTGCCAGCAGCAATAAGGTGTTCAGCGGGGGCCCACCCACAGATACGCAGTATTTT
TRBV25-1,TRBJ2-4,TRBD1,NA,CASSESRGLGSKNIQYF,TGTGCCAGCAGTGAATCAAGGGGGCTCGGGTCCAAAAACATTCAGTACTTC
TRBV5-4,TRBJ2-7,TRBD1,NA,CASSFAGTAYSYEQYF,TGTGCCAGCAGCTTTGCCGGGACAGCGTACTCCTACGAGCAGTACTTC
TRBV11-2,TRBJ2-5,TRBD2,NA,CASSLNPSGLQETQYF,TGTGCCAGCAGCTTAAACCCTAGCGGACTCCAAGAGACCCAGTACTTC
TRBV18,TRBJ2-2,NA,few,CASSLDRNTGELFF,TGTGCCAGCTCTCTGGACAGAAACACCGGGGAGCTGTTTTTT
TRBV6-6,TRBJ1-2,NA,NA,CASRVGHGTGYTF,TGTGCCAGCCGGGTAGGCCATGGTACTGGCTACACCTTC
TRBV29-1,TRBJ2-1,NA,few,CSAFVGLSLGDEQFF,TGCAGCGCTTTCGTGGGACTGTCTCTCGGGGATGAGCAGTTCTTC
TRBV6-5,TRBJ1-5,TRBD1,few,CASSWAGGGQPQHF,TGTGCCAGCAGTTGGGCAGGGGGTGGTCAGCCCCAGCATTTT
TRBV5-4,TRBJ1-1,TRBD1,NA,CASSLESIRDRQNTEAFF,TGTGCCAGCAGCTTGGAGTCAATTAGGGACAGGCAGAACACTGAAGCTTTCTTT
TRBV5-1,TRBJ2-2,TRBD1,NA,CASRQTGYTGELFF,TGCGCCAGCAGGCAGACAGGGTACACCGGGGAGCTGTTTTTT
TRBV4-3,TRBJ1-5,NA,NA,CASSQAWGDQPQHF,TGCGCCAGCAGCCAAGCGTGGGGGGACCAGCCCCAGCATTTT
TRBV4-3,TRBJ1-2,NA,NA,CASSQERSGNYGYTF,TGCGCCAGCAGCCAAGAGCGTTCAGGGAACTATGGCTACACCTTC
TRBV5-1,TRBJ1-1,NA,few,CASRDWEDEAFF,TGCGCCAGCCGCGACTGGGAGGATGAAGCTTTCTTT
TRBV30,TRBJ1-6,TRBD1,NA,CAWSATGVSPLHF,TGTGCCTGGAGTGCAACAGGGGTTTCACCCCTCCACTTT
TRBV6-5,TRBJ1-1,NA,few,CASTTGSTEAFF,TGTGCCAGCACCACAGGGAGCACTGAAGCTTTCTTT
TRBV5-6,TRBJ1-1,TRBD1,few,CASSARTGGSEAFF,TGTGCCAGCAGCGCGAGGACAGGTGGTAGTGAAGCTTTCTTT
TRBV15,TRBJ2-1,TRBD2,once,CATSSGREGPGNEQFF,TGTGCCACCAGCAGCGGGCGGGAGGGCCCAGGGAATGAGCAGTTCTTC
TRBV5-4,TRBJ1-1,TRBD1,once,CASSLGTGEGTEAFF,TGTGCCAGCAGCTTAGGGACAGGGGAGGGCACTGAAGCTTTCTTT
TRBV5-4,TRBJ2-1,TRBD1,NA,CASSLTAGQGLDEQFF,TGTGCCAGCAGCTTGACGGCCGGACAGGGTCTCGATGAGCAGTTCTTC
TRBV5-4,TRBJ2-5,NA,NA,CASSLEEGETQYF,TGTGCCAGCAGCTTGGAGGAGGGGGAGACCCAGTACTTC
TRBV5-6,TRBJ2-1,NA,NA,CASSVTRGGEQFF,TGTGCCAGCAGCGTTACTAGGGGGGGTGAGCAGTTCTTC
TRBV10-3,TRBJ1-4,NA,NA,CAIQKGRNEKLFF,TGTGCCATCCAAAAAGGCAGGAATGAAAAACTGTTTTTT
TRBV25-1,TRBJ2-1,TRBD2,NA,CASSEGRELYNEQFF,TGTGCCAGCAGTGAAGGGAGGGAGCTCTACAATGAGCAGTTCTTC
TRBV30,TRBJ2-1,NA,NA,CAWSARSGYNEQFF,TGTGCCTGGAGTGCTAGGAGTGGGTACAATGAGCAGTTCTTC
TRBV5-1,TRBJ1-4,NA,NA,CASSAGIANEKLFF,TGCGCCAGCAGCGCAGGGATAGCTAATGAAAAACTGTTTTTT
TRBV5-6,TRBJ2-1,TRBD1,few,CASSYFGTAQGFNEQFF,TGTGCCAGCAGCTACTTCGGGACAGCCCAGGGATTCAATGAGCAGTTCTTC
TRBV7-2,TRBJ2-7,TRBD2,NA,CASSLIAGGDYEQYF,TGTGCCAGCAGCTTGATAGCGGGGGGGGACTACGAGCAGTACTTC
TRBV6-5,TRBJ2-7,NA,few,CASSSSRYEQYF,TGTGCCAGCAGTTCCTCTCGCTACGAGCAGTACTTC
TRBV6-1,TRBJ1-2,TRBD1,NA,CASRTGGLYGYTF,TGTGCCAGCAGGACAGGGGGCTTATATGGCTACACCTTC
TRBV6-5,TRBJ2-3,TRBD2,NA,CASSYTSGSPDTQYF,TGTGCCAGCAGTTACACTAGCGGGAGCCCAGATACGCAGTATTTT
TRBV7-9,TRBJ2-3,NA,NA,CASSFSTRWDTQYF,TGTGCCAGCAGCTTCTCGACTCGCTGGGATACGCAGTATTTT
TRBV18,TRBJ1-5,NA,once,CASSPRETGNQPQHF,TGTGCCAGCTCACCTCGGGAGACCGGCAATCAGCCCCAGCATTTT
TRBV9,TRBJ2-2,NA,few,CASSPKRLDITGELFF,TGTGCCAGCAGCCCAAAGAGGTTGGACATCACCGGGGAGCTGTTTTTT
TRBV11-1,TRBJ1-5,NA,NA,CASSLLGNQPQHF,TGTGCCAGCAGCTTATTAGGCAATCAGCCCCAGCATTTT
TRBV30,TRBJ2-7,TRBD1,NA,CAWSVKDRDGEQYF,TGTGCCTGGAGTGTGAAGGACAGGGATGGCGAGCAGTACTTC
TRBV6-5,TRBJ1-2,NA,NA,CASSHFDGSSGYTF,TGTGCCAGCAGTCACTTTGACGGGAGTAGCGGCTACACCTTC
TRBV6-1,TRBJ2-3,TRBD1,NA,CASSRQGQDTQYF,TGTGCCAGCAGCAGACAGGGTCAAGATACGCAGTATTTT
TRBV27,TRBJ2-7,TRBD1,once,CASSTSTGAPYEQYF,TGTGCCAGCAGCACCTCAACAGGGGCCCCCTACGAGCAGTACTTC
TRBV7-2,TRBJ2-2,NA,NA,CASSLRGISGTGELFF,TGTGCCAGCAGCCTACGCGGGATATCGGGCACCGGGGAGCTGTTTTTT
TRBV5-6,TRBJ2-7,NA,NA,CASSLGAGAYEQYF,TGTGCCAGCAGCTTGGGGGCAGGGGCCTACGAGCAGTACTTC
TRBV4-2,TRBJ2-5,TRBD2,NA,CASSRGAGVEETQYF,TGTGCCAGCAGCCGGGGAGCGGGAGTGGAAGAGACCCAGTACTTC
TRBV7-2,TRBJ2-3,TRBD2,NA,CASSLGLAMDTQYF,TGTGCCAGCAGCTTAGGACTAGCGATGGATACGCAGTATTTT
TRBV5-1,TRBJ2-1,TRBD2,NA,CASVSARGGPQFF,TGCGCCAGTGTCTCCGCTCGGGGGGGACCGCAGTTCTTC
TRBV6-5,TRBJ2-3,NA,NA,CASSYHAGVVTDTQYF,TGTGCCAGCAGTTACCATGCAGGGGTAGTCACAGATACGCAGTATTTT
TRBV27,TRBJ2-1,TRBD2,NA,CASSSWTSGDYNEQFF,TGTGCCAGCAGTTCTTGGACTAGCGGGGACTACAATGAGCAGTTCTTC
TRBV7-8,TRBJ1-3,NA,once,CASASSGNTIYF,TGTGCCAGCGCCAGCTCTGGAAACACCATATATTTT
TRBV5-6,TRBJ1-2,NA,NA,CASSHGTVQGIYYGYTF,TGTGCCAGCAGCCATGGGACGGTGCAGGGGATCTACTATGGCTACACCTTC
TRBV5-4,TRBJ2-3,TRBD1,few,CASSLGDRGTDTQYF,TGTGCCAGCAGCTTGGGAGACAGGGGAACAGATACGCAGTATTTT
TRBV6-5,TRBJ2-1,TRBD1,NA,CASSGGTGGVDEQFF,TGTGCCAGCAGTGGCGGGACAGGGGGAGTCGATGAGCAGTTCTTC
TRBV5-1,TRBJ2-7,TRBD2,NA,CASSFRLAGAYEQYF,TGCGCCAGCAGCTTCCGACTAGCGGGGGCCTACGAGCAGTACTTC
TRBV29-1,TRBJ2-7,TRBD1,NA,CSVVDREVSYEQYF,TGCAGCGTAGTGGACAGGGAGGTATCTTACGAGCAGTACTTC